Listed here are 10 T cell receptor beta chains from one sample, sequenced in a study of T cell changes during pregnancy in multiple sclerosis. Assay: immunoSEQ multiplex PCR; the TCRdb copy retains only in-frame clones and omits some. In the table there are 60,000 to 85,000 clones, roughly 92% of which are singletons. The input for sequencing was peripheral blood, taken after pregnancy. The source of these receptors is a female donor in good health, enrolled as a control in a pregnancy study.

The V call is TRBV5-5, the J call TRBJ2-7; D is possibly TRBD1 (6 bases). CDR1 SGHKS and CDR2 YYEKEE come from the germline V gene (reference sequence). V lost 3 bases to trimming and J lost 2 bases, with 12 bases between them. The CDR3 totals 14 residues. The CDR3 coding sequence is TGTGCCAGCAGCTCTGCGGACAGCCCCTACGAGCAGTACTTC. Encoded protein: CASSSADSPYEQYF.

The chain is built from TRBV7-9 and TRBJ2-5, with D maybe TRBD1 (5 bases). V lost 0 bases and J lost 2, with 16 bases in between. Germline V CDR1 and CDR2: SEHNR, FQNEAQ (reference sequence). This CDR3 region has 17 residues. The CDR3 reads CASSLAGFRALQETQYF. CDR3 in DNA: TGTGCCAGCAGCTTAGCGGGCTTCAGGGCTCTGCAAGAGACCCAGTACTTC.

This CDR3 is CASSEEGLYGYTF. CDR3 DNA: TGTGCCAGCAGTGAGGAGGGTTTATATGGCTACACCTTC. V gene TRBV2 combines with J gene TRBJ1-2; D gene uncertain. The CDR3 has 13 amino acids. Trimming removed 3 bases from V and 5 bases from J, with 10 bases in between. Per germline, CDR1 SNHLY and CDR2 FYNNEI.

The chain uses TRBV11-2 and TRBJ2-5; no reliable D call. The CDR3 extends over 14 amino acids. Trimming stripped 1 base from V and 5 bases from J, with 11 bases between. Germline CDR1 and CDR2: SGHAT and FQNNGV. CDR3 sequence: CASSLGLGGETQYF. CDR3 bases: TGTGCCAGCAGCTTAGGGCTAGGTGGGGAGACCCAGTACTTC.

This chain joins TRBV11-2 and TRBJ2-1; 7 bases agree with TRBD1. The CDR3 contains 15 residues. Germline trimming cut 5 bases from V and 4 bases from J; bases unmatched to any gene: 8. Germline assignment: CDR1 SGHAT and CDR2 FQNNGV. The CDR3 loop is CASSDRVGSYNEQFF. The CDR3 coding sequence is TGTGCCAGCAGCGACAGGGTTGGGTCATACAATGAGCAGTTCTTC.

The gene calls are TRBV5-1 and TRBJ1-2; 8 bases are a match to TRBD1. The V gene end was trimmed by 5 bases and the J gene end by 0 bases; junction bases not matched to a gene: 15. The CDR3 runs to 18 residues. Germline CDR1 is SGHRS and CDR2 is YFSETQ. CDR3 region: CASRGIEKTGAANYGYTF. The CDR3 coding sequence is TGCGCCAGCAGAGGTATAGAAAAGACAGGGGCAGCTAACTATGGCTACACCTTC.

The V gene is TRBV4-2, the J gene TRBJ2-7, with 9 bases fitting TRBD1. Germline CDR1 and CDR2: LGHNA and YNFKEQ. After removal of 0 bases from V and 9 bases from J, the junction contained 12 bases not matched to a gene. The CDR3 has 16 residues. The CDR3 loop reads CASSQELSGQGFAQYF. CDR3 sequence (DNA): TGTGCCAGCAGCCAAGAGTTGTCAGGACAGGGGTTTGCGCAGTACTTC.

This clone has just one count. The chain has TRBV4-2 and TRBJ1-4; possible D gene TRBD1, 6 bases. Deletions cut 3 bases from V and 0 bases from J, with 11 bases between. This CDR3 is built from 16 residues. Germline values: CDR1 LGHNA, CDR2 YNFKEQ. CDR3 DNA: TGTGCCAGCAGCCAGTCCGACAGGTCAACTAATGAAAAACTGTTTTTT. Its translation is CASSQSDRSTNEKLFF.

The J gene is TRBJ2-7, the V gene TRBV7-2; 15 nucleotides align to TRBD2. The germline V gene encodes CDR1 SGHTA and CDR2 FQGNSA. J gave up 4 bases and V 2 bases, and 9 bases lay outside the gene matches. This CDR3 has 18 amino acids. CDR3 bases: TGTGCCAGCAGCTTACCCCGGACTAGCGGGGGGGCCAGGTACGAGCAGTACTTC. It is translated as CASSLPRTSGGARYEQYF.

This chain uses TRBV19 with TRBJ1-1; D ambiguous. This CDR3 has 16 residues. Germline V gene sequence: CDR1 LNHDA, CDR2 SQIVND (reference sequence). V lost 7 bases and J lost 3, with 21 bases in between. Here the CDR3 DNA reads TGTGCCAGTAATCAACTTGGGGAGGGATACGACACTGAAGCTTTCTTT. It translates to CASNQLGEGYDTEAFF.